This entry features one T cell receptor (beta chain) sequence. As yet, its antigen is unknown. These data belong to a study of shared clonotypes between healthy human individuals. Findings and caveats of the study: A handful of donors held roughly 5% of naive CD4 clonotypes in common. The small donor group covered limited genetic and exposure diversity.

As defined, naive CD8 cells were CD45RO-negative and positively selected for CCR7, with terminally differentiated effector memory CD45RA+ cells excluded. Healthy HIV-negative adults without recent acute infections or vaccinations served as donors. The assay was run at deep level. This table comes from immunoSEQ multiplex PCR, and its TCRdb copy is limited to in-frame clones, with some not included. The sample carries millions of clones, just under 95% recorded once. CDR3 length equals 14 residues. After removal of 3 bases from V and 8 bases from J, the junction contained 9 bases not matched to a gene. Germline-derived CDR1 and CDR2 are PRHDT and FYEKMQ (reference sequence).

This chain joins TRBV13 and TRBJ1-2; 7 nucleotides line up with TRBD1. The TCR sequence derives from a man in his late teens or twenties in good health. The sample comprised naive CD8+ T cells sorted from blood. CDR3 protein: CASSFSTGNGGYTF. CDR3 DNA: TGTGCCAGCAGCTTTTCGACAGGGAATGGGGGCTACACCTTC.